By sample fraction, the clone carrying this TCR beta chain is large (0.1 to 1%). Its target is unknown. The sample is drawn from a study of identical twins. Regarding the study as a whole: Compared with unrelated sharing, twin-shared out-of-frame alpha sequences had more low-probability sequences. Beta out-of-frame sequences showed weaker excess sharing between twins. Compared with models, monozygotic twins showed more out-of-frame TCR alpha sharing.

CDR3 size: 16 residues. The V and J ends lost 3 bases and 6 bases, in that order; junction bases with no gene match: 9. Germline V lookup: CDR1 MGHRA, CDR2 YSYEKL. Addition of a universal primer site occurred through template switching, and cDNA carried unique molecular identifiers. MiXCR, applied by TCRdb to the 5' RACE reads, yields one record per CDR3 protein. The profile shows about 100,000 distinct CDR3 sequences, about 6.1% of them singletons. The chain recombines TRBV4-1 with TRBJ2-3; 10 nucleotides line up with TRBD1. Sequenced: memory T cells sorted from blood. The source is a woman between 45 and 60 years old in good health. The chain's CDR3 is CASSHDPGQGRDTQYF. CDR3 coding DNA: TGCGCCAGCAGCCATGATCCGGGACAGGGGAGGGATACGCAGTATTTT.